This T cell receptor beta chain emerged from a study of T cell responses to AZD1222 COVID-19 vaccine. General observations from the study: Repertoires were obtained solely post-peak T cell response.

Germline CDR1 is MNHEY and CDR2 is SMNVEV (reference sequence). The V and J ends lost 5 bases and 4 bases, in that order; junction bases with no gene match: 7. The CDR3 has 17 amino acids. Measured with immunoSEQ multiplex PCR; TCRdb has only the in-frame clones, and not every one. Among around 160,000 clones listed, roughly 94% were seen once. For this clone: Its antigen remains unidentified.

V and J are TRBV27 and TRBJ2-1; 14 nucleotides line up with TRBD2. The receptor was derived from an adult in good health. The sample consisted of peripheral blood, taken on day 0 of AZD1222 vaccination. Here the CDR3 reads CASSPGTSGSSYNEQFF. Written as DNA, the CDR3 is TGTGCCAGCAGTCCCGGGACTAGCGGGAGCTCGTACAATGAGCAGTTCTTC.